One sample yielded the 20 T cell receptor beta chains listed below, sequenced in a study of cytomegalovirus exposure and HLA in healthy donors. Primers: 60 Vbeta forward and 13 Jbeta reverse. Some clones are missing from TCRdb's copy, which holds only in-frame ones; the method was immunoSEQ multiplex PCR. The table records fewer than 250,000 clones, less than 85% of them present only once. The source material was PBMCs. The source is a man aged 18 to 29 in good health and CMV-seronegative.

In DNA form, the CDR3 reads TGTGCCAGCAGCCTTCCGGGACAGGGGAACACTGAAGCTTTCTTT. Protein: CASSLPGQGNTEAFF. The rearrangement links TRBV13 to TRBJ1-1; 9 bases line up with TRBD1. CDR1 and CDR2 from the germline V gene are PRHDT and FYEKMQ (reference sequence). V shed 5 bases, J shed 1 base, and the junction held 5 bases outside the gene matches. This CDR3 is built from 15 residues.

The chain carries TRBV19 and TRBJ2-7, with 11 bases lining up with TRBD2. The CDR3 is 14 residues long. Looked up from germline, CDR1 is LNHDA and CDR2 is SQIVND (reference sequence). The junction had 7 bases not matched to a gene; V was cut back by 5 bases and J by 7 bases. CDR3 sequence: CASSPGTSGWEQYF. CDR3 DNA: TGTGCCAGTAGTCCCGGGACTAGCGGTTGGGAGCAGTACTTC.

The rearrangement uses TRBV5-1 and TRBJ1-2, with D possibly being TRBD1 (5 bases). The CDR3 is made up of 13 amino acids. The ends were cut back, 4 bases at V and 8 bases at J, with 15 bases in the middle. CDR1 and CDR2 (germline): SGHRS, YFSETQ. CDR3 sequence (DNA): TGCGCCAGCAGCCTCCAGGGTATTGGCGGCTACACCTTC. Translating it yields CASSLQGIGGYTF.

This rearrangement joins TRBV5-3 to TRBJ2-7, with a possible D match to TRBD1 (6 bases). TRBV5-3 is labeled an ORF, and its function is uncertain. V lost 7 bases to trimming and J lost 0 bases, with 11 bases between them. The CDR3 has 13 residues. CDR3 nucleotide sequence: TGTGCCAGAGCTCTGGGGGCCTCCTACGAGCAGTACTTC. Encoded protein: CARALGASYEQYF.

This chain links TRBV15 with TRBJ2-2; 9 bases align to TRBD1. J was trimmed by 6 bases and V by 3 bases; bases with no gene match: 8. The germline gives CDR1 LNHNV, CDR2 YYDKDF (reference sequence). CDR3 length equals 16 residues. The CDR3 coding sequence is TGTGCCACCAGCAGGTCGTGGGACAGGGCCGCCGGGGAGCTGTTTTTT. This sequence encodes CATSRSWDRAAGELFF.

The chain uses TRBV5-1 and TRBJ1-2, with D maybe TRBD1 (5 bases). The germline CDR1 and CDR2 sequences are SGHRS and YFSETQ. Trimming cost V 0 bases and J 3 bases, with 12 bases left between them. The CDR3 is 15 residues long. This CDR3 reads CASSLVAGIDYGYTF. For the CDR3, the DNA is TGCGCCAGCAGCTTGGTGGCAGGGATCGACTATGGCTACACCTTC.

This sequence joins TRBV30 and TRBJ2-3; D may be TRBD1 (5 bases). This CDR3 region has 12 residues. The germline CDR1 and CDR2 sequences are GTSNPN and SVGIG (reference sequence). The V gene lost 2 bases and the J gene lost 4 bases, with 7 bases spanning the gap. CDR3 DNA: TGTGCCTGGAGTCTAGGGGCAGATACGCAGTATTTT. Its translation: CAWSLGADTQYF.

This clone is a singleton in its sample. CDR3: CASSEGMGPPQETQYF. DNA of the CDR3: TGTGCCAGCAGTGAAGGTATGGGGCCCCCACAAGAGACCCAGTACTTC. The chain combines TRBV6-1 with TRBJ2-5, with a tentative D call TRBD1 (5 bases). The V and J ends lost 1 base and 2 bases respectively, with 14 bases between them. The CDR3 consists of 16 residues. Germline V lookup: CDR1 MNHNS, CDR2 SASEGT.

V and J are TRBV14 and TRBJ2-4; the D gene is possibly TRBD2 (7 bases). Germline V CDR1 and CDR2: SGHDN, FVKESK. Trimming took off 1 base at V and 15 bases at J, with 13 bases between the two ends. The CDR3 is 12 residues long. The CDR3 spells CASSQGGGRLYF. The CDR3 coding sequence is TGTGCCAGCAGCCAAGGCGGGGGCCGTTTGTACTTC. The full variable domain, in which reference TRBV14 and TRBJ2-4 provide the parts outside the CDR3, is EAGVTQFPSHSVIEKGQTVTLRCDPISGHDNLYWYRRVMGKEIKFLLHFVKESKQDESGMPNNRFLAERTGGTYSTLKVQPAELEDSGVYFCASSQGGGRLYFGAGTRLSVL.

This chain joins TRBV5-1 and TRBJ2-1; 7 nucleotides align to TRBD2. Trimming at V came to 0 bases and at J to 5 bases, leaving 5 bases not matched to a gene. Germline V gene data show CDR1 as SGHRS and CDR2 as YFSETQ. The length of the CDR3 is 15 residues. The CDR3 DNA reads as TGCGCCAGCAGCTTGGGGACTAGAACCGACAATGAGCAGTTCTTC. Translated: CASSLGTRTDNEQFF.

The rearrangement uses TRBV5-1 and TRBJ2-7, with D possibly matching TRBD1 (5 bases). The CDR3 totals 14 residues. Germline loops: CDR1 SGHRS, CDR2 YFSETQ. V was cut by 0 bases and J by 1 base, with 8 bases left in between. The CDR3 here is CASSLGGGSYEQYF. DNA for the CDR3: TGCGCCAGCAGCTTGGGGGGCGGTTCCTACGAGCAGTACTTC.

The chain employs TRBV5-1 and TRBJ1-1, with D unclear. The CDR3 has 14 amino acids. The germline gives CDR1 SGHRS, CDR2 YFSETQ. The V gene lost 0 bases and the J gene lost 4 bases, with 10 bases spanning the gap. The DNA for the CDR3 is TGCGCCAGCAGCTTGGGCGTACTGAGCACTGAAGCTTTCTTT. It encodes CASSLGVLSTEAFF.

The V call is TRBV19, the J call TRBJ2-3; D is undetermined. Trimming pared 7 bases from V and 3 bases from J, leaving 11 bases between. CDR1 LNHDA and CDR2 SQIVND come from the germline V gene (reference sequence). This CDR3 contains 13 residues. DNA for the CDR3: TGTGCCAGTACTGCGGTGGCAACAGATACGCAGTATTTT. This gives the protein CASTAVATDTQYF.

The chain couples TRBV29-1 to TRBJ2-5, with 12 bases lining up with TRBD2. CDR3 length equals 15 residues. Germline V CDR1 and CDR2: SQVTM, ANQGSEA. J was trimmed by 4 bases and V by 7 bases; bases with no gene match: 10. CDR3 residues: CSAWYLAGGIETQYF. The DNA for the CDR3 is TGCAGCGCCTGGTACCTAGCGGGAGGGATAGAGACCCAGTACTTC. The entire variable domain, with the rest obtained from reference TRBV29-1 and TRBJ2-5, is as follows: SAVISQKPSRDICQRGTSLTIQCQVDSQVTMMFWYRQQPGQSLTLIATANQGSEATYESGFVIDKFPISRPNLTFSTLTVSNMSPEDSSIYLCSAWYLAGGIETQYFGPGTRLLVL.

The chain links TRBV5-1 to TRBJ1-4, with D uncertain. The V and J ends lost 0 bases and 5 bases respectively, with 11 bases between them. Germline V gene lookup returns CDR1 SGHRS and CDR2 YFSETQ. The CDR3 extends over 15 amino acids. CDR3 coding DNA: TGCGCCAGCAGCTTGGGGAGCAGCTCGAATGAAAAACTGTTTTTT. Translation gives CASSLGSSSNEKLFF.

In DNA, the CDR3 is TGTGCCAGCAGTTCTGGACAGGGCGGGCAGCCCCAGCATTTT. Translation gives CASSSGQGGQPQHF. The rearrangement joins TRBV28 to TRBJ1-5, with 8 bases lining up with TRBD1. Trimming cost V 4 bases and J 7 bases; bases outside gene matches: 6. The CDR3 is made up of 14 amino acids. Germline lookup yields CDR1 MDHEN and CDR2 SYDVKM.

The chain recombines TRBV28 with TRBJ1-5; D not certain. Trimming removed 2 bases at V and 2 bases at J, with 10 bases between. Germline V gives CDR1 MDHEN, CDR2 SYDVKM. The CDR3 extends over 15 amino acids. The CDR3 here is CASSLGSVGNQPQHF. The CDR3 DNA reads TGTGCCAGCAGTTTAGGGAGTGTGGGCAATCAGCCCCAGCATTTT.

V is TRBV27 and J is TRBJ1-6; 10 bases line up with TRBD1. This CDR3 contains 17 residues. The germline V gene has CDR1 MNHEY and CDR2 SMNVEV (reference sequence). V gave up 4 bases and J gave up 5 bases; unmatched junction bases: 8. Here the CDR3 reads CASSSNGTGANNSPLHF. DNA of the CDR3: TGTGCCAGCAGTTCCAATGGGACAGGGGCGAATAATTCACCCCTCCACTTT.

The chain has TRBV5-1 and TRBJ2-1; TRBD1 aligns across 7 bases. The CDR3 sequence is 14 residues long. V was pared by 4 bases and J by 6 bases, with 7 bases of the junction left unmatched. Germline values: CDR1 SGHRS, CDR2 YFSETQ. The CDR3 sequence: CASSRSTGLNEQFF. The CDR3 DNA follows: TGCGCCAGCAGCCGATCGACAGGGCTCAATGAGCAGTTCTTC. Based on the CDR3 plus reference TRBV5-1 and TRBJ2-1, the full variable domain is KAGVTQTPRYLIKTRGQQVTLSCSPISGHRSVSWYQQTPGQGLQFLFEYFSETQRNKGNFPGRFSGRQFSNSRSEMNVSTLELGDSALYLCASSRSTGLNEQFFGPGTRLTVL.

This chain links TRBV29-1 with TRBJ2-1; 8 bases fit TRBD2. CDR1 SQVTM and CDR2 ANQGSEA come from the germline V gene. V lost 5 bases to trimming and J lost 8 bases; unmatched junction nucleotides: 17. The CDR3 covers 16 residues. The DNA for the CDR3 is TGCAGCGTTACCCCTACTAGCGGAAGGGTCGTCGATGAGCAGTTCTTC. It codes for CSVTPTSGRVVDEQFF.